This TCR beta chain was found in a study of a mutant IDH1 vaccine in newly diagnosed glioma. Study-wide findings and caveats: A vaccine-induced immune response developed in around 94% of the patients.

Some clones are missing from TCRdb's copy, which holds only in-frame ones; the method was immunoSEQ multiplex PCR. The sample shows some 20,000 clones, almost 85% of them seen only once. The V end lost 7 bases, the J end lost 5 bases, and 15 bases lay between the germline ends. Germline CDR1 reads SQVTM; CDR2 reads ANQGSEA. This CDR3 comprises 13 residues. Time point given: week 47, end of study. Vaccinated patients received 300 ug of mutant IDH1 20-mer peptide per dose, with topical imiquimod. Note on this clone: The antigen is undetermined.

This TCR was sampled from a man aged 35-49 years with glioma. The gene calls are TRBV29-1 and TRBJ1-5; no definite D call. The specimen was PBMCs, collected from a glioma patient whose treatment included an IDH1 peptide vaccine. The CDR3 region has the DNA TGCAGCGCCGCGTGGGGATATGATCAGCCCCAGCATTTT. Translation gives CSAAWGYDQPQHF.